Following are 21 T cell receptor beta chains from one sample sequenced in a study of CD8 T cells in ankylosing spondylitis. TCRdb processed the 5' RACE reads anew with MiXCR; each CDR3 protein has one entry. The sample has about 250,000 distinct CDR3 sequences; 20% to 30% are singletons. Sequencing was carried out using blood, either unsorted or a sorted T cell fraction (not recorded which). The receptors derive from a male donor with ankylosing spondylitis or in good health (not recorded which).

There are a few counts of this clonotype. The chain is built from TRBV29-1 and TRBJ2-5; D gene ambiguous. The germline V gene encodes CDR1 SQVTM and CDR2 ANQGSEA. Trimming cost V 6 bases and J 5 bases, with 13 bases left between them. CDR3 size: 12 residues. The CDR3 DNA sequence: TGCAGCGTGGTCCCAGCCGGGGAGACCCAGTACTTC. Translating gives CSVVPAGETQYF.

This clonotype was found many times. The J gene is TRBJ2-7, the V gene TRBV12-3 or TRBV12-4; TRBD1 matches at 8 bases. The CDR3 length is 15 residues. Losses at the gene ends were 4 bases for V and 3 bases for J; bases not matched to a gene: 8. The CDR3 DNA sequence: TGTGCCAGCAGTTCCTCCGGGACAGGAGTCTACGAGCAGTACTTC. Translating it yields CASSSSGTGVYEQYF.

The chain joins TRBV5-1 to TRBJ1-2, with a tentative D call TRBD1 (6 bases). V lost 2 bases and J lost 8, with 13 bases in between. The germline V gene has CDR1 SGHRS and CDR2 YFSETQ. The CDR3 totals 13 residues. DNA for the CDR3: TGCGCCAGCAGCTTCGGGGGCGAAGAAGGCTACACCTTC. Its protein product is CASSFGGEEGYTF.

CDR3 sequence: CSARDGRVRYNSPLHF. The CDR3 DNA reads TGCAGTGCTAGAGATGGCAGGGTACGGTATAATTCACCCCTCCACTTT. V and J are TRBV20-1 and TRBJ1-6, with a tentative D call TRBD1 (5 bases). V lost 0 bases, J lost 4 bases, and 13 bases lay in between. The CDR3 consists of 16 residues. CDR1 DFQATT and CDR2 SNEGSKA come from the germline V gene (reference sequence).

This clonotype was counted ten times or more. As DNA, the CDR3 is TGCAGTGCTAGAGATACGCCGGGGGGAACCCAGTACTTC. Amino acids: CSARDTPGGTQYF. The rearrangement joins TRBV20-1 to TRBJ2-5; the match to TRBD2 covers 7 bases. This CDR3 spans 13 amino acids. V was pared by 0 bases and J by 8 bases, with 6 bases of the junction left unmatched. Germline V lookup: CDR1 DFQATT, CDR2 SNEGSKA (reference sequence).

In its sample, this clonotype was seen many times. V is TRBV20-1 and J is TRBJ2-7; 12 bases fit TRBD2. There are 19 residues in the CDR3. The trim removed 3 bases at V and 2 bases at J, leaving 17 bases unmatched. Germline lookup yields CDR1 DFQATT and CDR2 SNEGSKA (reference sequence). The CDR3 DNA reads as TGCAGTGCTAGCCACGCCCGGGGATACCTAGCGGGGGGGACCTACGAGCAGTACTTC. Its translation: CSASHARGYLAGGTYEQYF.

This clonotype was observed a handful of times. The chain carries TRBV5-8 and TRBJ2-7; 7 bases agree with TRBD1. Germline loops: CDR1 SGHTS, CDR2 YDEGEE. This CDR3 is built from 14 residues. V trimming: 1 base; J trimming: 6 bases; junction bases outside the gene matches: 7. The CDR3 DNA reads TGTGCCAGCAGCTTGACAGGGGTAACAATCGAGCAGTACTTC. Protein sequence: CASSLTGVTIEQYF.

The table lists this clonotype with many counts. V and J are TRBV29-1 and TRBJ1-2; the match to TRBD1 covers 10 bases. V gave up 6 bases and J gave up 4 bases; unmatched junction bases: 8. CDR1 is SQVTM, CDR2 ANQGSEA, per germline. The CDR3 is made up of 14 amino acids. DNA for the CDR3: TGCAGCGTCGCGGCCAGACAGGGGGCCTATGGCTACACCTTC. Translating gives CSVAARQGAYGYTF.

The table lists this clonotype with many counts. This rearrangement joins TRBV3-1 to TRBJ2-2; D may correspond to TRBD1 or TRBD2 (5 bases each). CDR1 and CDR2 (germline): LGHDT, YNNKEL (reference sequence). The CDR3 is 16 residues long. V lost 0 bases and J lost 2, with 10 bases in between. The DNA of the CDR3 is TGTGCCAGCAGCCAAGAATGGGACGGAAACACCGGGGAGCTGTTTTTT. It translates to CASSQEWDGNTGELFF.

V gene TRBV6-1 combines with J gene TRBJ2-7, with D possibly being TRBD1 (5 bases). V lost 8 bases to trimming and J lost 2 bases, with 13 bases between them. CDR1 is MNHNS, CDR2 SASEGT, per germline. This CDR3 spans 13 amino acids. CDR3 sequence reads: CASRQGQPYEQYF. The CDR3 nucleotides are TGTGCCAGCCGGCAAGGACAACCCTACGAGCAGTACTTC.

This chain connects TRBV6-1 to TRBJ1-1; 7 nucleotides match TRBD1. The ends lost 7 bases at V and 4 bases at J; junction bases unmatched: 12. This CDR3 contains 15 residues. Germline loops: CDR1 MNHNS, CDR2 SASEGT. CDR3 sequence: CASKRGTAWGTEAFF. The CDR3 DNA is TGTGCCAGCAAGAGAGGGACAGCTTGGGGCACTGAAGCTTTCTTT.

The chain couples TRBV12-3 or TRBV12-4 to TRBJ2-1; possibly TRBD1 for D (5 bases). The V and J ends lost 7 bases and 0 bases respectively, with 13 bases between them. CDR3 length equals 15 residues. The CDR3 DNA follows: TGTGCCAGCAACCCCGACAGTAACTCCTACAATGAGCAGTTCTTC. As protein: CASNPDSNSYNEQFF.

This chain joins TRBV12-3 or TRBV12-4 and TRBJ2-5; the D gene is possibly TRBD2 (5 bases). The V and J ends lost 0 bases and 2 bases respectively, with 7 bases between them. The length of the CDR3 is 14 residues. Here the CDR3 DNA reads TGTGCCAGCAGTTTAGCGGGAGAACAAGAGACCCAGTACTTC. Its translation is CASSLAGEQETQYF.

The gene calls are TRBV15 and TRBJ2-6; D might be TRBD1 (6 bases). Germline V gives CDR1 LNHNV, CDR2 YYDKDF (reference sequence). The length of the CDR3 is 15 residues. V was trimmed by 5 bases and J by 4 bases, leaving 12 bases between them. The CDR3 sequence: CATSAGDAGANVLTF. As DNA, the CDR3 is TGTGCCACCAGCGCAGGGGATGCAGGGGCCAACGTCCTGACTTTC.

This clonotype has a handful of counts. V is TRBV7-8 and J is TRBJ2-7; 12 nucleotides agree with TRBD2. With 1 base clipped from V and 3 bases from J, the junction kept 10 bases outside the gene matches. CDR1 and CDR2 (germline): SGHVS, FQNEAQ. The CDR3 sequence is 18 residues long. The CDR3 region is CASSLGLAGGLYDYEQYF. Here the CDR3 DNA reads TGTGCCAGCAGCTTAGGCCTAGCGGGGGGGCTCTACGACTACGAGCAGTACTTC.

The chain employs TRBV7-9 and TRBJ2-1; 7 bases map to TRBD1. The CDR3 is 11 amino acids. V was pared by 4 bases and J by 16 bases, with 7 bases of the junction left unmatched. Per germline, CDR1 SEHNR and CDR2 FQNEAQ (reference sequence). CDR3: CASSSGTVRFF. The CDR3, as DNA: TGTGCCAGCAGCTCAGGGACAGTACGATTCTTC.

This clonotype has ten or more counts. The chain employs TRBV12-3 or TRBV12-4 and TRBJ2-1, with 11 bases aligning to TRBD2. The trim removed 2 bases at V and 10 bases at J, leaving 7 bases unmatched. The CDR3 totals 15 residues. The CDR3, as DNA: TGTGCCAGCAGTTTAATGCTAGCGGGGGGTCAGGAGCAGTTCTTC. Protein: CASSLMLAGGQEQFF.

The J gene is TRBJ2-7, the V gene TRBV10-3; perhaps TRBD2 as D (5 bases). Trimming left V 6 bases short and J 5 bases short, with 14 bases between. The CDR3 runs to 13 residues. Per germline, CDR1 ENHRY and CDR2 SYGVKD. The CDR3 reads CAISNTEGNEQYF. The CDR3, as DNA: TGTGCCATCAGCAACACCGAGGGTAACGAGCAGTACTTC.

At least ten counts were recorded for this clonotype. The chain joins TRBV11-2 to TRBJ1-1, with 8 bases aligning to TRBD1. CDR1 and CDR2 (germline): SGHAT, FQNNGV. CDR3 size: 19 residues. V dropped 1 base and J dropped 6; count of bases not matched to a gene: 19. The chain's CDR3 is CASSLGYIPRRDRTSEAFF. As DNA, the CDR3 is TGTGCCAGCAGCTTAGGTTATATACCTCGTAGGGACAGGACGTCTGAAGCTTTCTTT.

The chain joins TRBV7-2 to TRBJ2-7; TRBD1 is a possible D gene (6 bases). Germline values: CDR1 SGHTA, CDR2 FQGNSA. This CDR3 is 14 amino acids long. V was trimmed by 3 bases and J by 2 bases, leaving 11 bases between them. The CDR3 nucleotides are TGTGCCAGCAGCTTGGGACACTCAACCTACGAGCAGTACTTC. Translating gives CASSLGHSTYEQYF.

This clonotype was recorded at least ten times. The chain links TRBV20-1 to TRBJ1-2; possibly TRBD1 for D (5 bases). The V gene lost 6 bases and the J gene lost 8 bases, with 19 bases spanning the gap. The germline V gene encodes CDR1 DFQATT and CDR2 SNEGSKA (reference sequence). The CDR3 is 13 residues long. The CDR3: CSASRGVDEGYTF. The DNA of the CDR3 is TGCAGTGCCAGCCGGGGGGTAGATGAAGGCTACACCTTC.